The T cell receptor (beta chain) described here comes from a study of cytomegalovirus exposure and HLA in healthy donors. General study results and limits: TCR beta V- and J-gene trimming, according to a later analysis, was linked to a missense DCLRE1C variant.

13 Jbeta primers and 60 Vbeta primers were used for the PCR. Here immunoSEQ multiplex PCR was the method, and the copy in TCRdb shows in-frame clones only, minus some. The profile shows about 130,000 clones, approximately 80% of them singletons. On this clone: Its specificity is not known.

CDR1 ENHRY and CDR2 SYGVKD come from the germline V gene. V was clipped by 2 bases and J by 5 bases, with 11 bases between them. The CDR3 runs to 14 residues. Nominal health characterized the donors when sampled, though unrecorded immune exposures were likely. The clonotype originates from a woman aged 40 to 50 in good health and CMV-seropositive. Material for sequencing was PBMCs. This chain uses TRBV10-3 with TRBJ2-3; D may be TRBD1 (6 bases). DNA of the CDR3: TGTGCCATCAGTGAGGCTTCAGGGGTAGATACGCAGTATTTT. Encoded protein: CAISEASGVDTQYF.